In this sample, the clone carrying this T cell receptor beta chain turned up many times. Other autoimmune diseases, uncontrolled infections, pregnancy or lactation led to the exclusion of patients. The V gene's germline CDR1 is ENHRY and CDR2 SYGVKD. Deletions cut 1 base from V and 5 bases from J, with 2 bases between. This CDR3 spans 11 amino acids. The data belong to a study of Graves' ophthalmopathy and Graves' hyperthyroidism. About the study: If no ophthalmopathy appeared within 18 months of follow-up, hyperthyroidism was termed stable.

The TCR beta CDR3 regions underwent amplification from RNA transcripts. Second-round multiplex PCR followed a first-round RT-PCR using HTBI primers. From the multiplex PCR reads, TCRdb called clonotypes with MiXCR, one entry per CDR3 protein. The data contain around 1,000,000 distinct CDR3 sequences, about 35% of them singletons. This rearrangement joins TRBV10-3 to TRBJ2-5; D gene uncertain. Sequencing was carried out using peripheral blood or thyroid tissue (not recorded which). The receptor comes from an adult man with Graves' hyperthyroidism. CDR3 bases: TGTGCCATCAGTGAGTTTGAGACCCAGTACTTC. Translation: CAISEFETQYF.